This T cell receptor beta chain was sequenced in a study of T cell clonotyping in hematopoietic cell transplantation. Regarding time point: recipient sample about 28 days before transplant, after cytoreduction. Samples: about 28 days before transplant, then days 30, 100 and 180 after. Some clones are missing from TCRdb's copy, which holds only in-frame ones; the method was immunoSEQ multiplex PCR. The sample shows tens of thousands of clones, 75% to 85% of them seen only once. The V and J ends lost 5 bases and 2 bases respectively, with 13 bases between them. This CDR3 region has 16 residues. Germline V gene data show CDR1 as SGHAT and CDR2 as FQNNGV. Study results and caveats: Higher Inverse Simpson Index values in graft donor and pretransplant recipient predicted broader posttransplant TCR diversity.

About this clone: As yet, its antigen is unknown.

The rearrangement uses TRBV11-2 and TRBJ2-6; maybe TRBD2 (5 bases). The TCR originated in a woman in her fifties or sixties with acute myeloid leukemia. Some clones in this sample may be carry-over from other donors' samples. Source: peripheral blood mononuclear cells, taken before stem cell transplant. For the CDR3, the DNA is TGTGCCAGCAGCACCGGCCGGGGTGCTGGGGCCAACGTCCTGACTTTC. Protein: CASSTGRGAGANVLTF.